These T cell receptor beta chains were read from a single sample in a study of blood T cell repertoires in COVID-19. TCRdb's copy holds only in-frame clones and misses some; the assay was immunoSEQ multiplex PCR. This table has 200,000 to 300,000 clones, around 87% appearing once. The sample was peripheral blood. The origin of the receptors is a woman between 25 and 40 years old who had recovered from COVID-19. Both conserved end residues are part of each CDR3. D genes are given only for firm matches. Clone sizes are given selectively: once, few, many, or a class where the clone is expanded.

CDR3aa: CASSPGQGTEAFF
CDR3nt: TGTGCCAGCAGCCCGGGACAGGGCACTGAAGCTTTCTTT
v_gene: TRBV5-6
abundance: .
d_gene: TRBD1
j_gene: TRBJ1-1

CDR3aa: CASSLYHYQPQHF
CDR3nt: TGTGCCAGCAGTTTGTACCACTATCAGCCCCAGCATTTT
v_gene: TRBV12-3/TRBV12-4
abundance: .
d_gene: .
j_gene: TRBJ1-5

CDR3aa: CASSLRGYGYTF
CDR3nt: TGTGCCAGCTCCCTCCGAGGGTATGGCTACACCTTC
v_gene: TRBV19
abundance: .
d_gene: .
j_gene: TRBJ1-2

CDR3aa: CASSPSGTGAAGELFF
CDR3nt: TGTGCCAGCAGTCCCTCCGGGACAGGGGCGGCCGGGGAGCTGTTTTTT
v_gene: TRBV27
abundance: .
d_gene: TRBD1
j_gene: TRBJ2-2

CDR3aa: CASSEGRGWTEAFF
CDR3nt: TGTGCCAGCAGTGAAGGGAGGGGTTGGACTGAAGCTTTCTTT
v_gene: TRBV6-1
abundance: .
d_gene: .
j_gene: TRBJ1-1

CDR3aa: CASSQTGTSGVSGETQYF
CDR3nt: TGCGCCAGCAGCCAAACCGGGACTAGCGGGGTGAGTGGAGAGACCCAGTACTTC
v_gene: TRBV4-1
abundance: .
d_gene: TRBD2
j_gene: TRBJ2-5

CDR3aa: CATSRVATNFYEQYF
CDR3nt: TGTGCCACCAGCAGAGTTGCCACAAATTTCTACGAGCAGTACTTC
v_gene: TRBV15
abundance: .
d_gene: .
j_gene: TRBJ2-7

CDR3aa: CASSAPQTRSYNEQFF
CDR3nt: TGTGCCAGCAGCGCTCCCCAGACTAGGAGTTACAATGAGCAGTTCTTC
v_gene: TRBV25-1
abundance: .
d_gene: .
j_gene: TRBJ2-1

CDR3aa: CATSSPGTSLYEQYF
CDR3nt: TGTGCCACCAGCAGTCCCGGGACTAGCTTGTACGAGCAGTACTTC
v_gene: TRBV15
abundance: .
d_gene: TRBD2
j_gene: TRBJ2-7

CDR3aa: CASSLWAGGAYNSPLHF
CDR3nt: TGTGCCAGCAGCTTATGGGCAGGGGGCGCGTATAATTCACCCCTCCACTTT
v_gene: TRBV7-6
abundance: .
d_gene: TRBD1
j_gene: TRBJ1-6

CDR3aa: CASSPRGGGYNEQFF
CDR3nt: TGTGCCAGCTCACCACGTGGCGGGGGCTACAATGAGCAGTTCTTC
v_gene: TRBV18
abundance: .
d_gene: TRBD2
j_gene: TRBJ2-1

CDR3aa: CASSYSRGSAGNTIYF
CDR3nt: TGTGCCAGCAGTTACTCACGGGGGTCGGCTGGAAACACCATATATTTT
v_gene: TRBV6-6
abundance: .
d_gene: .
j_gene: TRBJ1-3

CDR3aa: CASSQGAGGPDNEQFF
CDR3nt: TGTGCCAGCAGCCAAGGAGCGGGGGGGCCTGACAATGAGCAGTTCTTC
v_gene: TRBV4-2
abundance: .
d_gene: TRBD2
j_gene: TRBJ2-1

CDR3aa: CASRADGYTF
CDR3nt: TGTGCCAGCAGGGCGGATGGCTACACCTTC
v_gene: TRBV2
abundance: .
d_gene: .
j_gene: TRBJ1-2

CDR3aa: CASTPEVNRNYEQYF
CDR3nt: TGTGCCAGCACTCCCGAGGTCAATCGGAACTACGAGCAGTACTTC
v_gene: TRBV2
abundance: .
d_gene: .
j_gene: TRBJ2-7

CDR3aa: CASSLASGTGGINSPLHF
CDR3nt: TGTGCCAGCAGCTTAGCGTCCGGGACAGGGGGGATAAATTCACCCCTCCACTTT
v_gene: TRBV7-2
abundance: .
d_gene: TRBD1
j_gene: TRBJ1-6

CDR3aa: CASSVSPSSGANVLTF
CDR3nt: TGTGCCAGCAGCGTAAGTCCGAGCTCTGGGGCCAACGTCCTGACTTTC
v_gene: TRBV9
abundance: .
d_gene: .
j_gene: TRBJ2-6

CDR3aa: CASSEAFREARHRTRSNTEAFF
CDR3nt: TGTGCCAGCAGTGAAGCGTTTCGGGAAGCGCGGCATAGGACCCGGTCGAACACTGAAGCTTTCTTT
v_gene: TRBV2
abundance: .
d_gene: .
j_gene: TRBJ1-1

CDR3aa: CASSSRVGGELFF
CDR3nt: TGTGCCAGCAGCTCCCGGGTCGGCGGGGAGCTGTTTTTT
v_gene: TRBV9
abundance: .
d_gene: .
j_gene: TRBJ2-2

CDR3aa: CASSNLQGPTEAFF
CDR3nt: TGTGCCAGCAGCAATCTACAGGGTCCCACTGAAGCTTTCTTT
v_gene: TRBV7-2
abundance: .
d_gene: .
j_gene: TRBJ1-1

CDR3aa: CASSQGQGRSPLHF
CDR3nt: TGTGCCAGCAGCCAAGGACAGGGAAGGTCACCCCTCCACTTT
v_gene: TRBV3-1/TRBV3-2
abundance: few
d_gene: TRBD1
j_gene: TRBJ1-6

CDR3aa: CASSLSRLAGGPADTQYF
CDR3nt: TGTGCCAGCTCGCTTTCTAGACTAGCGGGGGGGCCGGCAGATACGCAGTATTTT
v_gene: TRBV18
abundance: .
d_gene: TRBD2
j_gene: TRBJ2-3